This entry lists 15 T cell receptor beta chains sequenced from one sample in a study of somatic mutations in T cells in chronic GVHD (dated by TCRdb to 2018 to 2021). The method behind the library was the immunoSEQ multiplex PCR assay. This is the immuneACCESS table as TCRdb keeps it, with only in-frame sequences that have V and J called. A part of the clones is gone; compared with another copy, unresolved V genes explain less than half, and the rest is unexplained. For this sample the table gives 13,000 to 15,000 clones, of which around 82% were detected only once. About 30% of the sample goes to the ten largest clones. Sequenced: Vbeta20-negative CD4+ T cells from blood. In light of the paper, this sample's cell subset or site label describes: CD4+ T cells sorted as TCR Vbeta20 negative by flow cytometry. Source of these receptors: a male patient in his 50s with chronic graft-versus-host disease. After a transplant, some T cells may be the graft donor's own cells.

The chain uses TRBV6-5 and TRBJ2-7, with 9 bases fitting TRBD2. The ends lost 6 bases at V and 5 bases at J; junction bases unmatched: 8. The CDR3 extends over 14 amino acids. Looked up from germline, CDR1 is MNHEY and CDR2 is SVGAGI. The CDR3: CASSLRGGLHEQYF. The CDR3 DNA sequence: TGTGCCAGCAGCCTGCGGGGGGGCCTACACGAGCAGTACTTC.

The chain uses TRBV7-3 and TRBJ2-5; no firm D call. CDR1 is SGHTA, CDR2 FQGTGA, per germline. This CDR3 is 14 amino acids long. Between the trimmed V and J ends, which lost 3 bases and 5 bases, there was a span of 13 bases. The CDR3 loop reads CASSLSPLEETQYF. The DNA for the CDR3 is TGTGCCAGCAGCTTGTCCCCCCTGGAGGAGACCCAGTACTTC.

This clone has a handful of counts. The gene calls are TRBV10-3 and TRBJ2-1, with D maybe TRBD2 (5 bases). The CDR3 length is 15 residues. Germline loops: CDR1 ENHRY, CDR2 SYGVKD. Trimming pared 4 bases from V and 0 bases from J, leaving 10 bases between. The CDR3 region is CAISGSGYSYNEQFF. CDR3 in DNA: TGTGCCATCAGTGGGAGCGGATACTCCTACAATGAGCAGTTCTTC.

The V gene is TRBV2, the J gene TRBJ1-4; D gene unclear. Germline V lookup: CDR1 SNHLY, CDR2 FYNNEI. Trimming stripped 8 bases from V and 0 bases from J, with 7 bases between. This CDR3 has 13 amino acids. CDR3 sequence reads: CASFRSTNEKLFF. As DNA, the CDR3 is TGTGCCAGCTTTAGATCAACTAATGAAAAACTGTTTTTT.

The chain links TRBV5-4 to TRBJ1-2; D possibly corresponds to TRBD1 (6 bases). V lost 4 bases and J 7 bases, leaving 23 bases between the germline ends. The CDR3 consists of 16 residues. Germline values: CDR1 SGHNT, CDR2 YYREEE (reference sequence). The CDR3 region is CASSLPLGQGKSGYTF. In nucleotides, the CDR3 is TGTGCCAGCAGCCTCCCCCTCGGGCAGGGGAAAAGTGGCTACACCTTC.

V is TRBV18 and J is TRBJ2-7; D possibly corresponds to TRBD1 (5 bases). V gave up 6 bases and J gave up 7 bases, with 13 bases separating them. The length of the CDR3 is 12 residues. Germline CDR1 reads KGHSH; CDR2 reads LQKENI. This CDR3 is CASSLDSWEQYF. CDR3 coding DNA: TGTGCCAGCTCTCTCGACAGTTGGGAGCAGTACTTC.

The chain joins TRBV5-4 to TRBJ1-2; 9 bases line up with TRBD1. After removal of 2 bases from V and 5 bases from J, the junction contained 1 base not matched to a gene. CDR1 is SGHNT, CDR2 YYREEE, per germline (reference sequence). This CDR3 is 13 amino acids long. The chain's CDR3 is CASSLQGAYGYTF. CDR3 bases: TGTGCCAGCAGCTTACAGGGGGCGTATGGCTACACCTTC.

J is TRBJ1-3 and V is TRBV27; perhaps TRBD1 as D (6 bases). V lost 3 bases to trimming and J lost 0 bases, with 18 bases between them. CDR1 is MNHEY, CDR2 SMNVEV, per germline (reference sequence). This CDR3 region has 18 residues. The CDR3 spells CASSFAAPGGHSGNTIYF. In nucleotides, the CDR3 is TGTGCCAGCAGTTTCGCCGCCCCCGGGGGGCACTCTGGAAACACCATATATTTT.

The V and J genes are TRBV6-6 and TRBJ2-1; 7 bases are shared with TRBD2. Trimming cost V 0 bases and J 7 bases; bases outside gene matches: 3. Germline V gene lookup returns CDR1 MNHNY and CDR2 SVGAGI (reference sequence). The length of the CDR3 is 14 residues. The CDR3 loop is CASSYSGTKNEQFF. CDR3 nucleotides: TGTGCCAGCAGTTACTCTGGGACTAAGAATGAGCAGTTCTTC.

The chain joins TRBV7-2 to TRBJ2-3; maybe TRBD2 (6 bases). CDR1 and CDR2 from the germline V gene are SGHTA and FQGNSA. The CDR3 consists of 15 residues. Trimming took off 5 bases at V and 0 bases at J, with 12 bases between the two ends. The CDR3 here is CASSLDYLSTDTQYF. The CDR3, as DNA: TGTGCCAGCAGCCTGGACTACCTTAGCACAGATACGCAGTATTTT.

The chain employs TRBV2 and TRBJ1-5; no reliable D call. The CDR3 sequence is 16 residues long. Trimming left V 7 bases short and J 1 base short, with 17 bases between. Germline V gene data show CDR1 as SNHLY and CDR2 as FYNNEI. In nucleotides, the CDR3 is TGTGCCAGCATTCGTGACTCCCCGCGGAGCAATCAGCCCCAGCATTTT. Amino acid sequence: CASIRDSPRSNQPQHF.

V and J are TRBV5-4 and TRBJ2-5; the D gene is possibly TRBD2 (6 bases). V shed 4 bases and J shed 5 bases, with 21 bases lying between them. The CDR3 length is 16 residues. CDR1 is SGHNT, CDR2 YYREEE, per germline (reference sequence). In DNA, the CDR3 is TGTGCCAGCAGCCAAACCTGGGACTTAATCGGGGAGACCCAGTACTTC. Its protein is CASSQTWDLIGETQYF.

This sequence joins TRBV21-1 and TRBJ2-7; TRBD1 is the table's D call and was not checked against the DNA. TRBV21-1 is a pseudogene. The CDR3 covers 16 residues. In nucleotides, the CDR3 is TGTGCCAGCAGCGAAGATAAGGACAGGGTCGACTACGAGCAGTACTTC. Translated: CASSEDKDRVDYEQYF.

This sequence joins TRBV7-9 and TRBJ1-6; no clear D. This CDR3 is built from 13 residues. V was cut by 4 bases and J by 7 bases, with 8 bases left in between. From germline, CDR1 is SEHNR and CDR2 FQNEAQ (reference sequence). The CDR3 is CASSSGVNSPLHF. CDR3 DNA sequence: TGTGCCAGCAGCTCCGGGGTCAATTCACCCCTCCACTTT.

This chain joins TRBV19 and TRBJ1-1; TRBD1 aligns across 9 bases. The CDR3 is 15 amino acids. With V trimmed by 6 bases and J by 1 base, 6 bases remained unmatched. In germline, CDR1 is LNHDA, CDR2 SQIVND (reference sequence). CDR3 residues: CASSRDRVTNTEAFF. The CDR3 region has the DNA TGTGCCAGTAGCCGGGACAGGGTTACGAACACTGAAGCTTTCTTT.